This TCR beta chain came from a study of cytomegalovirus exposure and HLA in healthy donors (dated by TCRdb to about 2017). With regard to the full study: An earlier analysis of 550 to 700 of the donors reported 250 to 300 Gb of sequence data and around 120 million unique TCR beta sequences from some 180 million T cells. About 300 gigabases of sequencing data and roughly 80 million unique TCR sequences made up an early release that covered around 640 HLA-typed donors. Of the roughly 400 genotyped donors, 65% to 90% fell in the genetic ancestry cluster associated with self-reported Caucasian donors. The study aimed to test whether cataloging public T cell receptors could reveal signatures of past pathogen exposure. The study used immunosequencing to profile the T cell repertoires of 600 to 850 subjects and linked those repertoires to cytomegalovirus serostatus. In addition to the first cohort of around 670 subjects, a separate validation cohort of under 150 different subjects was used. To predict cytomegalovirus infection status, the study combined high-throughput TCR immunosequencing, statistical association of individual TCRs with disease status, and machine learning. A later analysis re-analyzed previously published TCR beta repertoires from approximately 670 donors and added high-resolution HLA genotyping to study TCR occurrence patterns. Rather than using new phenotypic data, the later analysis identified candidate immune exposures from TCR beta sequences and from how often those sequences occurred across donors. In an earlier analysis of a few hundred of the donors, high-throughput TCR beta sequencing was used to judge whether each TCR beta V gene segment behaved as functional or pseudogenic. Donor age, sex, ethnicity and CMV serostatus were compiled alongside the repertoire data. A later genetic analysis used genome-wide SNP genotypes for about three fifths of the 666 donors, treating that subset as a discovery cohort. All discovery cohort repertoires had been generated using a single sequencing platform. Both class I and class II loci were covered by HLA typing, at four-digit resolution. Typing coverage differed by locus: A, B, C, DRB1 and DQB1 were typed in roughly 629-640 donors, DQA1 in around 500, DPA1 in over 600, and DPB1 in just under 490. About five DR-DQ haplotypes were treated as single units for association and clustering because of strong linkage in the cohort. Among some 410 genotyped donors of the cohort, an average of roughly 230,000 unique TCR beta nucleotide sequences was sequenced per donor, of which approximately 18% were non-productive.

The cohort consisted of more than 650 healthy bone marrow donors. Cohort members were all nominally healthy when sampled, although unrecorded immune exposures were likely present. The donor tested CMV seropositive and was one of the 289 seropositive cohort members. A peripheral blood sample was provided by each donor, and peripheral blood mononuclear cells were used for TCR beta sequencing. The Qiagen DNeasy Blood Extraction Kit was used to extract genomic DNA from the blood cell samples. The research as a whole found: The cohort was sequenced for TCR beta chains only, and without alpha or paired-chain data the features that could be detected were limited. V-gene and J-gene trimming of TCR beta chains was associated with a missense DCLRE1C variant in a later genetic analysis, and the association was replicated in an independent cohort. A later analysis associated about 17,000 TCR beta sequences with specific HLA alleles at a false discovery rate of 0.05. A cluster of highly shared sequence variants was judged likely to represent a technical artifact of the sequencing pipeline. A later analysis reported that several top co-occurrence clusters appeared linked to parvovirus B19, influenza, CMV and Epstein-Barr virus. For the cohort, immune exposure information was limited to CMV serostatus. It was suggested by the authors that the approach could potentially be generalized to other disease states and immunological phenotypes. An earlier analysis of approximately 570 of the donors showed that most TCR beta V segments appeared in productive rearrangements either about 87% or about 30% of the time, which broadly matched IMGT annotations. Because some donors lacked HLA typing at each locus, the association tests relied only on the typed subset. In the study, approximately 160 TCR beta chains were listed as associated with cytomegalovirus. Most CMV-associated TCR beta chains appeared to be HLA-restricted in a later analysis, and the HLA associations seemed to be driven largely by CMV exposure. Correlated functional status among segregating V segments might be attributable to linkage disequilibrium, but an unknown experimental factor could not be ruled out. Sequencing depth was assumed to be roughly uniform across donors in the presence/absence analyses, though that assumption may not hold. Most TCR sequences were observed very rarely across donors, whereas some public TCRs were present in many individuals. Cytomegalovirus status was reported to be diagnosed by the classifier with high specificity and sensitivity in both the original and validation cohorts. Approximately 16 rarely observed V segments, including chromosome 9 orphons, were excluded from the earlier analysis of approximately 500 of the donors because counts were too low. When HLA alleles, especially DR and DQ, strongly co-occurred, TCR associations were difficult to assign to individual alleles. Compared with the roughly 710-donor mean, donors in an Asian-associated ancestry cluster had fewer N-insertions in productive TCRs, according to a later genetic analysis. A further reported finding was that TCR beta sequences accurately predicted the HLA-A and HLA-B alleles for most subjects in the first cohort. In a later analysis, TCR association rates were found to vary across HLA loci, with the most associated TCRs seen for DRB1 alleles and the fewest for HLA-C alleles. A few of the identified cytomegalovirus-associated TCR beta chains were confirmed in vitro to be specific for cytomegalovirus antigens. Some IMGT-functional V segments, including TRBV6-2 and TRBV6-3, could not be told apart with the 87-base-pair reads, so those segments were excluded. In a later analysis, HLA-associated TCR beta chains were found to be more clonally expanded and to have lower generation probabilities than equally common non-associated chains.

Note on this clone: Its antigen is unknown. One base away there is no much larger clone; base qualities are not given.

Receptor libraries were prepared by the immunoSEQ multiplex PCR assay. The multiplex PCR relied on a mix of 60 forward primers for TCR Vbeta segments and 13 reverse primers for TCR Jbeta segments. The CDR3 region of rearranged TCR beta genes was amplified from genomic DNA with a multiplex PCR assay. Amplified TCR beta libraries were sequenced as 87-base-pair reads on the Illumina HiSeq System. Per the original workflow: A later analysis counted some 74 million unique TCR beta chains across the 700 or so repertoires, and 10 million to 11 million of these chains were shared by at least two donors. Raw reads were error-corrected and collapsed into unique sequences with a nearest-neighbor algorithm that merged closely related sequences to remove PCR and sequencing errors. To assign V, D and J gene segments, CDR3 sequences were aligned to IMGT reference sequences. Each retained sequence needed at least a six-nucleotide match to both a V gene segment and a J gene segment. A rearrangement counted as productive if the CDR3 had no stop codons and remained in frame with V and J, and every other rearrangement counted as non-productive. CDR3 was defined by IMGT convention, running from the second conserved V-encoded cysteine to the conserved J-encoded phenylalanine. The earlier analysis of about 640 of the donors excluded any sequence lacking an unambiguous match to a single V gene segment. An earlier analysis of some 610 of the donors called V segments functional above 56.7% productive rearrangements and segregating when the between-donor standard deviation exceeded 5%. A statistical classification framework was built for diagnosing cytomegalovirus status from the catalog of TCR beta chain sequences. A later analysis assigned V and J genes by comparing TCR nucleotide sequences with IMGT/GENE-DB human TR gene sequences. The TCRdist pipeline was used in a later analysis to assign CDR3 sequences and most-parsimonious VDJ recombination scenarios. In a later analysis, each TCR beta chain was defined by its CDR3 amino acid sequence together with its V-gene family, and reads lacking a unique V-gene family were excluded. A later analysis removed 600 or so highly shared, low-generation-probability nucleotide sequences to deal with suspected cross-contamination and a sequencing artifact. In a later analysis, a clonal expansion index for each public chain was calculated from normalized within-repertoire ranks of inferred template counts. In a later analysis, generation probabilities were computed using a VDJ recombination model fitted to out-of-frame rearrangements, and the results were checked against IGoR. In a later analysis, hypergeometric tests were used to score TCR-TCR, TCR-HLA and TCR-CMV co-occurrence, with a repertoire-size bias correction applied to TCR pairs. A later analysis estimated false discovery rates by permuting HLA or CMV assignments 20 times. In a later analysis, co-occurring TCRs were grouped using DBSCAN, and TCRdist sequence similarity was added for clustering within HLA-allele-positive subsets. Repertoires with fewer than 30,000 or more than 120,000 public chains were left out of co-occurrence clustering, as were about 5 repertoires with anomalous nucleotide sharing. The table comes from immuneACCESS by way of TCRdb, which keeps in-frame sequences with V and J called. Part of the clones is missing from these tables; in studies checked, under half for an unresolved V gene and the rest for unknown reasons. That table is the source of V, J and clone size, and D and trimming were worked out from the DNA. Across this sample there are 110,000 or so clones, with roughly two thirds seen only once. About 8% of the sample belongs to the ten largest clones.

Ends trimmed: V by 0 bases, J by 6 bases; bases unmatched to a gene: 6. CDR1 and CDR2 are read off the germline V gene as SGHRS and YFSETQ. Spanning cysteine to phenylalanine, the CDR3 consists of 15 amino acids. Of all the DNA, just the CDR3 is kept, 45 bases in frame from base 1. This receptor chain uses TRBV5-1 and TRBJ2-3; TRBD2 aligns with 8 central bases. Input material: PBMCs. The clonotype comes from a man between 18 and 29 years old in good health and CMV-seropositive. CDR3 sequence: CASSLVVPGGDTQYF. In nucleotide form, the sequence is TGCGCCAGCAGCTTGGTGGTCCCGGGGGGGGATACGCAGTATTTT.